A single sample is the source of the 21 T cell receptor beta chains below, sequenced in a study of T-cell memory formation after mild COVID-19. A single record per CDR3 protein comes from TCRdb applying MiXCR to the 5' RACE reads. The sample holds approximately 340,000 distinct CDR3 sequences; 13% are singletons and the top ten take about 21%. The material sequenced was PBMCs or a T cell subset sorted from them (not recorded which). The receptors were sampled from a man between 18 and 29 years old who had mild COVID-19 (a few samples of this study predate the infection). Cell type and time point are not known.

This clonotype has a handful of counts. The rearrangement joins TRBV20-1 to TRBJ2-3; 7 bases match TRBD2. Trimming removed 4 bases from V and 0 bases from J; junction bases left unmatched: 10. Germline V gene data show CDR1 as DFQATT and CDR2 as SNEGSKA (reference sequence). The CDR3 extends over 16 amino acids. CDR3 sequence reads: CSATTMGRGSTDTQYF. The CDR3 DNA reads TGCAGTGCTACCACGATGGGGCGGGGGAGCACAGATACGCAGTATTTT.

The chain employs TRBV27 and TRBJ2-7, with 10 bases aligning to TRBD1. Looked up from germline, CDR1 is MNHEY and CDR2 is SMNVEV (reference sequence). The V and J ends lost 5 bases and 3 bases, in that order; junction bases with no gene match: 4. The CDR3 covers 14 residues. CDR3 DNA: TGTGCCAGCAGTGTGAGGACAGGGGGCTACGAGCAGTACTTC. Translated: CASSVRTGGYEQYF.

This clonotype was observed a few times. The rearrangement links TRBV7-3 to TRBJ2-1; D is uncertain. In germline, CDR1 is SGHTA, CDR2 FQGTGA. The CDR3 totals 14 residues. Trimming left V 1 base short and J 5 bases short, with 9 bases between. The DNA of the CDR3 is TGTGCCAGCAGCTTAAACCGGCTTAACAATGAGCAGTTCTTC. Protein: CASSLNRLNNEQFF.

In this sample, this clonotype turned up a few times. The chain has TRBV6-5 and TRBJ1-1; possible D gene TRBD1, 5 bases. V gave up 4 bases and J gave up 6 bases, with 18 bases separating them. The CDR3 has 15 amino acids. Germline V CDR1 and CDR2: MNHEY, SVGAGI. The CDR3 loop reads CASSSLLRRGAEAFF. The CDR3 DNA is TGTGCCAGCAGTTCCCTTTTGAGGCGAGGGGCTGAAGCTTTCTTT.

There are many counts of this clonotype. The chain recombines TRBV12-3 or TRBV12-4 with TRBJ2-2; 9 nucleotides agree with TRBD1. CDR3 size: 17 residues. Losses at the gene ends were 6 bases for V and 1 base for J; bases not matched to a gene: 9. As DNA, the CDR3 is TGTGCCAGCAGCCAGGACAGGGGAGGGCAGAACACCGGGGAGCTGTTTTTT. Residues: CASSQDRGGQNTGELFF.

This clonotype appeared a few times. The rearrangement links TRBV4-2 to TRBJ1-1; D gene unclear. This CDR3 is built from 15 residues. Germline assignment: CDR1 LGHNA and CDR2 YNFKEQ. Trimming stripped 1 base from V and 1 base from J, with 10 bases between. CDR3 sequence reads: CASSQGRLPNTEAFF. The CDR3 region has the DNA TGTGCCAGCAGCCAAGGTCGCCTGCCGAACACTGAAGCTTTCTTT.

The chain links TRBV29-1 to TRBJ2-3; 14 bases fit TRBD2. Per germline, CDR1 SQVTM and CDR2 ANQGSEA. J lost 4 bases, V lost 4 bases, and 4 bases had no gene match. The CDR3 is 15 amino acids. CDR3 protein: CSVGTSGGMADTQYF. For the CDR3, the DNA is TGCAGCGTTGGGACTAGCGGGGGGATGGCAGATACGCAGTATTTT.

This clonotype turned up a few times. This chain uses TRBV4-1 with TRBJ2-3; a weak D match, TRBD2 (7 bases). CDR3 length: 17 residues. The germline CDR1 and CDR2 sequences are MGHRA and YSYEKL. Trimming removed 0 bases from V and 4 bases from J, with 17 bases in between. The CDR3 sequence: CASSQDRPGGDADTQYF. The CDR3 DNA reads TGCGCCAGCAGCCAAGATCGGCCGGGGGGCGACGCAGATACGCAGTATTTT.

In this sample, this clonotype turned up a few times. The J gene is TRBJ2-5, the V gene TRBV20-1; D not resolved. The V gene's germline CDR1 is DFQATT and CDR2 SNEGSKA (reference sequence). The CDR3 loop spans 11 amino acids. Trimming left V 4 bases short and J 5 bases short, with 8 bases between. CDR3 coding DNA: TGCAGTGCTAACCGAGTGGAGACCCAGTACTTC. The encoded protein is CSANRVETQYF.

V usage is TRBV3-1 and J usage is TRBJ1-4; the D gene is possibly TRBD1 (5 bases). The CDR3 runs 16 residues. CDR1 and CDR2 from the germline V gene are LGHDT and YNNKEL (reference sequence). V was cut by 4 bases and J by 5 bases, with 17 bases left in between. CDR3 region: CASSPYPAGRNEKLFF. CDR3 DNA sequence: TGTGCCAGCAGCCCCTATCCGGCAGGGAGAAATGAAAAACTGTTTTTT.

This clonotype was counted many times. V and J are TRBV20-1 and TRBJ2-3, with D possibly being TRBD1 or TRBD2 (5 bases each). The CDR3 is 13 amino acids. Germline V gene data show CDR1 as DFQATT and CDR2 as SNEGSKA (reference sequence). Between the trimmed V and J ends, which lost 0 bases and 8 bases, there was a span of 12 bases. CDR3 protein: CSARDVAGGTQYF. As DNA, the CDR3 is TGCAGTGCTAGAGATGTTGCTGGGGGTACGCAGTATTTT.

This chain links TRBV4-1 with TRBJ2-3; D tentatively fits TRBD1 or TRBD2 (6 bases each). V was shortened by 6 bases and J by 2 bases, with 15 bases between the two germline ends. Germline CDR1 reads MGHRA; CDR2 reads YSYEKL. This CDR3 is 15 amino acids long. The CDR3 DNA reads as TGCGCCAGCAGGGGTCGGGGGCGTTACACAGATACGCAGTATTTT. It yields the protein CASRGRGRYTDTQYF.

This clonotype has more than one count but fewer than ten. The chain links TRBV7-2 to TRBJ1-2, with D maybe TRBD1 (5 bases). This CDR3 is built from 16 residues. Trimming took off 0 bases at V and 0 bases at J, with 11 bases between the two ends. The V gene's germline CDR1 is SGHTA and CDR2 FQGNSA. DNA of the CDR3: TGTGCCAGCAGCTTAGCGGGGACGGTCTCTAACTATGGCTACACCTTC. Translation: CASSLAGTVSNYGYTF.

This clonotype was seen repeatedly, ten times or more. The chain carries TRBV5-1 and TRBJ1-1; a weak D match, TRBD1 (5 bases). The germline V gene encodes CDR1 SGHRS and CDR2 YFSETQ. V lost 4 bases and J lost 1, with 17 bases in between. This CDR3 comprises 16 residues. The CDR3, as DNA: TGCGCCAGCAGCCCGGTTCCCCCGGGACCGAACACTGAAGCTTTCTTT. This gives the protein CASSPVPPGPNTEAFF. Full variable domain (outside the CDR3, taken from reference TRBV5-1 and TRBJ1-1): KAGVTQTPRYLIKTRGQQVTLSCSPISGHRSVSWYQQTPGQGLQFLFEYFSETQRNKGNFPGRFSGRQFSNSRSEMNVSTLELGDSALYLCASSPVPPGPNTEAFFGQGTRLTVV.

The rearrangement links TRBV18 to TRBJ1-5; D is unclear. Germline assignment: CDR1 KGHSH and CDR2 LQKENI. This CDR3 comprises 13 residues. V was cut by 2 bases and J by 5 bases, with 7 bases left in between. CDR3 loop: CASSPSSYQPQHF. In DNA, the CDR3 is TGTGCCAGCTCACCATCCTCTTATCAGCCCCAGCATTTT.

The V call is TRBV4-3, the J call TRBJ1-1, with TRBD1 identical over 7 bases. V shed 1 base, J shed 5 bases, and the junction held 7 bases outside the gene matches. Germline V gene sequence: CDR1 LGHNA, CDR2 YSLEER. The CDR3 has 15 residues. The CDR3 DNA is TGCGCCAGCAGCCAAGCGTGGCAGGGGGGGACTGAAGCTTTCTTT. It encodes CASSQAWQGGTEAFF.

V and J are TRBV6-6 and TRBJ1-3; a possible D gene is TRBD1 (6 bases). The CDR3 covers 14 residues. CDR1 MNHNY and CDR2 SVGAGI come from the germline V gene (reference sequence). Trimming stripped 6 bases from V and 0 bases from J, with 9 bases between. The CDR3 loop is CASRPGHSGNTIYF. The CDR3 DNA reads as TGTGCCAGCAGGCCGGGACACTCTGGAAACACCATATATTTT.

J is TRBJ1-6 and V is TRBV6-2 or TRBV6-3; no clear D. CDR3 length: 12 amino acids. The germline V and J ends were trimmed by 2 bases and 9 bases, with 5 bases remaining between them. Germline V gene lookup returns CDR1 MNHEY and CDR2 SVGEGT. CDR3 coding DNA: TGTGCCAGCAGTTACCGTGGTTCACCCCTCCACTTT. Translated, it gives CASSYRGSPLHF.

This clonotype occurred a few times. This sequence joins TRBV12-3 or TRBV12-4 and TRBJ2-6; D is undetermined. The V end was cut by 5 bases, the J end by 2 bases, with 13 bases between. CDR3 length: 16 amino acids. The CDR3 loop reads CASSPRSAPGANVLTF. Written as DNA, the CDR3 is TGTGCCAGCAGTCCAAGATCCGCCCCTGGGGCCAACGTCCTGACTTTC.

This clonotype was detected a few times. The J gene is TRBJ2-7, the V gene TRBV27; either TRBD1 or TRBD2 may fit D (6 bases each). V was pared by 10 bases and J by 5 bases, with 24 bases between. The CDR3 has 15 amino acids. Germline values: CDR1 MNHEY, CDR2 SMNVEV (reference sequence). The CDR3 DNA follows: TGTGCCACACCCCCGGGGGCCCTCGATTCCCACGAGCAGTACTTC. It encodes CATPPGALDSHEQYF.

The chain joins TRBV7-2 to TRBJ2-3, with 7 bases identical to TRBD2. Trimming took 6 bases from V and 6 from J; bases not matched to a gene: 9. Germline V CDR1 and CDR2: SGHTA, FQGNSA. The CDR3 consists of 14 residues. Here the CDR3 DNA reads TGTGCCAGCAGGGGGGGGACTGGTACGGATACGCAGTATTTT. Its protein product is CASRGGTGTDTQYF.